Each of the 19 T cell receptor beta chains below was sequenced from the same sample in a study of OX40 agonist ivuxolimab in advanced cancers. The protocol was immunoSEQ multiplex PCR, while the TCRdb copy is restricted to in-frame clones and leaves out a portion. Here the sample spans tens of thousands of clones, 86% being singletons. This sample comprised CD4+ or CD8+ T cells sorted from blood, obtained in a trial of the OX40 agonist ivuxolimab. These receptors were taken from an adult with an advanced solid tumor such as melanoma, head and neck, liver or kidney cancer.

The V gene is TRBV28, the J gene TRBJ2-7; 7 nucleotides match TRBD1. The CDR3 has 14 residues. The germline gives CDR1 MDHEN, CDR2 SYDVKM. With V trimmed by 6 bases and J by 3 bases, 8 bases remained unmatched. The CDR3 spells CASRSTGKVYEQYF. Written as DNA, the CDR3 is TGTGCCAGCAGGTCGACAGGGAAAGTCTACGAGCAGTACTTC.

This chain uses TRBV11-2 with TRBJ1-3, with D maybe TRBD1 (5 bases). The length of the CDR3 is 19 residues. Between the trimmed V and J ends, which lost 1 base and 0 bases, there was a span of 19 bases. CDR1 and CDR2 (germline): SGHAT, FQNNGV. The CDR3 here is CASSLGIGQGLRSGNTIYF. CDR3 nucleotides: TGTGCCAGCAGCTTAGGGATCGGGCAGGGCCTACGCTCTGGAAACACCATATATTTT.

The chain couples TRBV7-2 to TRBJ2-5; the match to TRBD2 covers 9 bases. CDR1 is SGHTA, CDR2 FQGNSA, per germline. This CDR3 region has 14 residues. V shed 3 bases and J 13 bases; nucleotides not matched to a gene: 12. CDR3 loop: CASSLDPGLARSYF. CDR3 DNA: TGTGCCAGCAGCTTGGACCCGGGACTAGCCCGATCGTACTTC.

The chain joins TRBV6-5 to TRBJ2-1, with 10 nucleotides matching TRBD2. CDR1 and CDR2 from the germline V gene are MNHEY and SVGAGI. The CDR3 runs to 15 residues. The V segment lost 6 bases and the J segment 3 bases; nucleotides outside the gene matches: 5. CDR3 region: CASSTGTSVYNEQFF. The CDR3 coding sequence is TGTGCCAGCAGCACCGGGACTAGCGTCTACAATGAGCAGTTCTTC.

The rearrangement links TRBV2 to TRBJ2-2, with no clear D. There are 13 residues in the CDR3. Between the trimmed V and J ends, which lost 4 bases and 0 bases, there was a span of 3 bases. From germline, CDR1 is SNHLY and CDR2 FYNNEI. Written as DNA, the CDR3 is TGTGCCAGCAGTGCAACGAACACCGGGGAGCTGTTTTTT. Its protein is CASSATNTGELFF. Complete variable domain (other parts from reference TRBV2 and TRBJ2-2): EPEVTQTPSHQVTQMGQEVILRCVPISNHLYFYWYRQILGQKVEFLVSFYNNEISEKSEIFDDQFSVERPDGSNFTLKIRSTKLEDSAMYFCASSATNTGELFFGEGSRLTVL.

This rearrangement joins TRBV5-6 to TRBJ2-1, with 10 bases identical to TRBD2. This CDR3 has 14 residues. V dropped 4 bases and J dropped 7; count of bases not matched to a gene: 5. Germline V lookup: CDR1 SGHDT, CDR2 YYEEEE. The CDR3 DNA reads as TGTGCCAGCAGCCTCTTAGCGGGAGGTAATGAGCAGTTCTTC. Its protein product is CASSLLAGGNEQFF.

A single count supports this clone. V and J are TRBV5-1 and TRBJ1-4; 7 bases match TRBD1. The J segment lost 0 bases and the V segment lost 4 bases, leaving 6 bases of the junction unmatched. Germline CDR1 reads SGHRS; CDR2 reads YFSETQ. This CDR3 region has 16 residues. The CDR3 sequence is CASSHDRVATNEKLFF. The CDR3, as DNA: TGCGCCAGCAGCCACGACAGGGTTGCAACTAATGAAAAACTGTTTTTT.

The chain combines TRBV5-1 with TRBJ2-3, with a possible D match to TRBD1 (6 bases). The CDR3 sequence is 17 residues long. The germline V and J ends were trimmed by 3 bases and 5 bases, with 22 bases remaining between them. Looked up from germline, CDR1 is SGHRS and CDR2 is YFSETQ. CDR3 coding DNA: TGCGCCAGCAGCTCTACTAAACAGGGCCGATCCGAAGATACGCAGTATTTT. Its protein product is CASSSTKQGRSEDTQYF.

This clone was seen more than once but under ten times. The chain recombines TRBV30 with TRBJ1-3; 8 bases are shared with TRBD1. Germline CDR1 is GTSNPN and CDR2 is SVGIG (reference sequence). Germline trimming cut 5 bases from V and 4 bases from J; bases unmatched to any gene: 13. There are 16 residues in the CDR3. CDR3 in DNA: TGTGCCTGGTCTCCGGGACACAGGGGGACAGGAAACACCATATATTTT. This gives the protein CAWSPGHRGTGNTIYF.

This clone was counted a single time. The chain links TRBV5-1 to TRBJ2-3, with TRBD2 as a possible D gene (6 bases). V was pared by 4 bases and J by 1 base, with 13 bases between. The CDR3 loop spans 15 amino acids. The germline CDR1 and CDR2 sequences are SGHRS and YFSETQ. The chain's CDR3 is CASSPPLARTDTQYF. In DNA, the CDR3 is TGCGCCAGCAGCCCTCCCCTAGCGCGCACAGATACGCAGTATTTT.

The rearrangement links TRBV6-1 to TRBJ2-5; TRBD2 might be the D (7 bases). V shed 8 bases and J shed 4 bases, with 14 bases lying between them. Germline V lookup: CDR1 MNHNS, CDR2 SASEGT. CDR3 length equals 13 residues. The CDR3 spells CASRPRGAETQYF. The CDR3 DNA follows: TGTGCCAGCCGGCCCCGGGGGGCAGAGACCCAGTACTTC.

The rearrangement joins TRBV30 to TRBJ1-1, with D hard to call. Trimming pared 3 bases from V and 7 bases from J, leaving 6 bases between. The CDR3 runs to 10 residues. Germline CDR1 is GTSNPN and CDR2 is SVGIG (reference sequence). CDR3 region: CAWSRNEAFF. DNA for the CDR3: TGTGCCTGGAGCAGGAATGAAGCTTTCTTT.

This sequence joins TRBV18 and TRBJ1-4; 8 positions agree with TRBD1. The CDR3 spans 13 residues. Germline V gene sequence: CDR1 KGHSH, CDR2 LQKENI. Trimming cost V 6 bases and J 3 bases; bases outside gene matches: 0. The CDR3, as DNA: TGTGCCAGCTCGGGACAGGCTAATGAAAAACTGTTTTTT. This translates into CASSGQANEKLFF.

This chain uses TRBV29-1 with TRBJ1-2; D unclear. The CDR3 loop spans 16 amino acids. Germline assignment: CDR1 SQVTM and CDR2 ANQGSEA. V lost 4 bases, J lost 5 bases, and 23 bases lay in between. DNA for the CDR3: TGCAGCGTTGTAAAACGGGAGGACGGTGTGAAATATGGCTACACCTTC. The encoded protein is CSVVKREDGVKYGYTF.

The chain employs TRBV7-9 and TRBJ2-7, with 8 bases identical to TRBD1. The CDR3 covers 13 residues. V shed 6 bases, J shed 7 bases, and the junction held 8 bases outside the gene matches. The germline V gene has CDR1 SEHNR and CDR2 FQNEAQ (reference sequence). The CDR3 is CASRPTGVGEQYF. In DNA, the CDR3 is TGTGCCAGCAGGCCGACAGGGGTTGGGGAGCAGTACTTC. Looking up the rest from reference TRBV7-9 and TRBJ2-7 gives the full variable domain: DTGVSQNPRHKITKRGQNVTFRCDPISEHNRLYWYRQTLGQGPEFLTYFQNEAQLEKSRLLSDRFSAERPKGSFSTLEIQRTEQGDSAMYLCASRPTGVGEQYFGPGTRLTVT.

V gene TRBV7-9 combines with J gene TRBJ1-2; D is unclear. Germline CDR1 and CDR2: SEHNR and FQNEAQ (reference sequence). With 1 base removed from V and 0 bases from J, the gap between germline ends came to 6 bases. The CDR3 has 14 amino acids. DNA of the CDR3: TGTGCCAGCAGCTTAGGGGGAGCTAACTATGGCTACACCTTC. Protein sequence: CASSLGGANYGYTF. The full variable domain, completed using reference TRBV7-9 and TRBJ1-2, is DTGVSQNPRHKITKRGQNVTFRCDPISEHNRLYWYRQTLGQGPEFLTYFQNEAQLEKSRLLSDRFSAERPKGSFSTLEIQRTEQGDSAMYLCASSLGGANYGYTFGSGTRLTVV.

The sample holds a few counts of this clone. V usage is TRBV4-3 and J usage is TRBJ1-3; 8 nucleotides match TRBD1. The junction had 3 bases not matched to a gene; V was cut back by 1 base and J by 4 bases. CDR3 size: 15 residues. Germline values: CDR1 LGHNA, CDR2 YSLEER. CDR3 in DNA: TGCGCCAGCAGCCAAGGACAGGGGACGGGAAACACCATATATTTT. It specifies CASSQGQGTGNTIYF.

This chain uses TRBV11-3 with TRBJ2-2, with TRBD1 identical over 9 bases. The CDR3 is made up of 15 amino acids. J was trimmed by 5 bases and V by 3 bases; bases with no gene match: 4. Germline-derived CDR1 and CDR2 are SGHNT and YENEEA. This CDR3 reads CASSFRQGGTGELFF. The CDR3 DNA follows: TGTGCCAGCAGCTTTCGACAGGGGGGTACCGGGGAGCTGTTTTTT.

The gene calls are TRBV28 and TRBJ2-5, with unresolved D. Trimming removed 7 bases from V and 5 bases from J, with 14 bases in between. The CDR3 is 13 amino acids. Looked up from germline, CDR1 is MDHEN and CDR2 is SYDVKM. CDR3 residues: CASTIPSPETQYF. The CDR3 DNA follows: TGTGCCAGCACCATACCCTCGCCTGAGACCCAGTACTTC.